This T cell receptor beta chain was sequenced during a study of cytomegalovirus exposure and HLA in healthy donors. The V segment lost 2 bases and the J segment 5 bases; nucleotides outside the gene matches: 10. The CDR3 contains 16 residues. Germline values: CDR1 MNHEY, CDR2 SVGAGI. Repertoires were generated with immunoSEQ multiplex PCR, while TCRdb's copy carries only in-frame clones and drops some. The repertoire holds approximately 140,000 clones, with around 85% as singletons. The TCR comes from a man younger than 35 in good health and CMV-seronegative. Sequencing was done on a sample of PBMCs. The chain joins TRBV6-5 to TRBJ2-7, with TRBD1 matching 9 bases. CDR3 residues: CASSYASRQGGDEQYF. The CDR3 region has the DNA TGTGCCAGCAGTTACGCCTCCCGACAGGGGGGGGACGAGCAGTACTTC.